These 17 T cell receptor beta chains were all obtained from the same sample, sequenced in a study of blood T cell repertoires in COVID-19 (dated by TCRdb to about 2020). Library preparation was by the immunoSEQ multiplex PCR assay. This immuneACCESS table, as held by TCRdb, lists in-frame sequences with V and J called but not all clones. Of the missing ones, under half trace to an unresolved V gene in checked studies; the others have no known cause. The sample table lists some 13,000 clones, 83% of them with a count of one. 25% of the sample is held by the ten biggest clonotypes. The material sequenced was peripheral blood. Receptors were obtained from a man aged 40-55 years with active or convalescent COVID-19.

The chain couples TRBV6-5 to TRBJ2-3; possible D gene TRBD1, 5 bases. CDR1 MNHEY and CDR2 SVGAGI come from the germline V gene. V was trimmed by 0 bases and J by 2 bases, leaving 9 bases between them. This CDR3 has 15 residues. CDR3 in DNA: TGTGCCAGCAGTTACTCAGGCAGGGACACAGATACGCAGTATTTT. Protein: CASSYSGRDTDTQYF.

The chain has TRBV10-3 and TRBJ2-7; the match to TRBD2 covers 9 bases. J lost 2 bases, V lost 10 bases, and 9 bases had no gene match. CDR3 length equals 14 residues. Per germline, CDR1 ENHRY and CDR2 SYGVKD. CDR3 DNA: TGTGCCACGAGGGGAGCGGGAGGCCCCTACGAGCAGTACTTC. Protein sequence: CATRGAGGPYEQYF.

V is TRBV4-1 and J is TRBJ2-7; 10 positions match TRBD1. The V segment lost 2 bases and the J segment 5 bases; nucleotides outside the gene matches: 6. CDR3 length: 15 amino acids. Germline CDR1 and CDR2: MGHRA and YSYEKL. CDR3 in amino acids: CASSQSGQGGHEQYF. The CDR3 coding sequence is TGCGCCAGCAGCCAAAGTGGACAGGGGGGCCACGAGCAGTACTTC.

V usage is TRBV6-1 and J usage is TRBJ1-3; no clear D gene. The CDR3 sequence is 15 residues long. In germline, CDR1 is MNHNS, CDR2 SASEGT. Trimming left V 2 bases short and J 0 bases short, with 8 bases between. CDR3 sequence (DNA): TGTGCCAGCAGTGAAACGGGGATCTCTGGAAACACCATATATTTT. This codes for CASSETGISGNTIYF.

This sequence joins TRBV6-6 and TRBJ1-2, with a weak D call TRBD1 (5 bases). In germline, CDR1 is MNHNY, CDR2 SVGAGI (reference sequence). Trimming took 5 bases from V and 0 from J, leaving 22 bases between them. This CDR3 has 18 amino acids. The CDR3 reads CASSPPDRRGLPNYGYTF. The CDR3 DNA is TGTGCCAGCAGTCCGCCAGACAGACGGGGACTTCCTAACTATGGCTACACCTTC.

The chain joins TRBV19 to TRBJ2-7; no clear D gene. Germline CDR1 reads LNHDA; CDR2 reads SQIVND (reference sequence). Trimming removed 0 bases at V and 2 bases at J, with 8 bases between. The CDR3 length is 14 residues. CDR3: CASSIEAGTYEQYF. In DNA form, the CDR3 reads TGTGCCAGTAGTATAGAGGCAGGCACCTACGAGCAGTACTTC.

In DNA form, the CDR3 reads TGTGCCAGTAGAAGACAGCCAAATCAGCCCCAGCATTTT. Translation: CASRRQPNQPQHF. The chain uses TRBV19 and TRBJ1-5, with a weak D call TRBD1 (5 bases). CDR1 is LNHDA, CDR2 SQIVND, per germline (reference sequence). This CDR3 comprises 13 residues. The ends were cut back, 6 bases at V and 4 bases at J, with 10 bases in the middle.

The chain carries TRBV24-1 and TRBJ1-2; D remains unclear. Germline CDR1 reads KGHDR; CDR2 reads SFDVKD. V shed 2 bases and J shed 2 bases, with 8 bases lying between them. This CDR3 is 14 amino acids long. CDR3 nucleotide sequence: TGTGCCACCAGTGATTGGTCGCGAAACTATGGCTACACCTTC. It is translated as CATSDWSRNYGYTF.

The V gene is TRBV5-5, the J gene TRBJ2-7, with TRBD1 matching over 11 bases. This CDR3 is 14 amino acids long. Germline V gives CDR1 SGHKS, CDR2 YYEKEE (reference sequence). After removal of 4 bases from V and 2 bases from J, the junction contained 2 bases not matched to a gene. This CDR3 reads CASSVGQGAYEQYF. As DNA, the CDR3 is TGTGCCAGCAGCGTGGGACAGGGGGCCTACGAGCAGTACTTC.

The CDR3 sequence: CASSPGQGKIGYTF. The CDR3 nucleotides read TGTGCCAGCAGTCCGGGACAGGGAAAAATTGGCTACACCTTC. This chain connects TRBV2 to TRBJ1-2; 9 bases map to TRBD1. The V gene's germline CDR1 is SNHLY and CDR2 FYNNEI. The CDR3 totals 14 residues. V shed 5 bases, J shed 7 bases, and the junction held 8 bases outside the gene matches. The full variable domain, in which reference TRBV2 and TRBJ1-2 provide the parts outside the CDR3, is EPEVTQTPSHQVTQMGQEVILRCVPISNHLYFYWYRQILGQKVEFLVSFYNNEISEKSEIFDDQFSVERPDGSNFTLKIRSTKLEDSAMYFCASSPGQGKIGYTFGSGTRLTVV.

The chain recombines TRBV20-1 with TRBJ1-1, with 8 bases fitting TRBD1. Germline assignment: CDR1 DFQATT and CDR2 SNEGSKA (reference sequence). The CDR3 is 15 residues long. Unmatched junction bases numbered 8, after V lost 3 bases and J lost 2 bases. This chain's CDR3 is CSASDRTGPNTEAFF. The CDR3 coding sequence is TGCAGTGCTAGTGATCGGACAGGGCCCAACACTGAAGCTTTCTTT.

The chain joins TRBV18 to TRBJ2-5, with TRBD1 matching 7 bases. The CDR3 is made up of 13 amino acids. Germline CDR1 is KGHSH and CDR2 is LQKENI. V shed 8 bases and J 3 bases; nucleotides not matched to a gene: 6. The CDR3: CASASDREETQYF. The CDR3 DNA is TGTGCCAGCGCAAGTGACAGGGAAGAGACCCAGTACTTC.

The chain carries TRBV15 and TRBJ1-4; D not certain. The length of the CDR3 is 15 residues. Germline assignment: CDR1 LNHNV and CDR2 YYDKDF (reference sequence). V lost 0 bases and J lost 4, with 9 bases in between. In DNA form, the CDR3 reads TGTGCCACCAGCAGAGAGGCAGGCGATAATGAAAAACTGTTTTTT. This gives the protein CATSREAGDNEKLFF.

This clone was detected only a few times. The V call is TRBV5-4, the J call TRBJ2-7, with D tentatively TRBD2 (6 bases). With 3 bases removed from V and 4 bases from J, the gap between germline ends came to 14 bases. From germline, CDR1 is SGHNT and CDR2 YYREEE (reference sequence). The CDR3 loop spans 14 amino acids. CDR3 residues: CASSSWRDPYEQYF. The CDR3, as DNA: TGTGCCAGCAGCTCCTGGAGGGACCCTTACGAGCAGTACTTC.

The chain couples TRBV6-5 to TRBJ2-7; TRBD1 might be the D (6 bases). This CDR3 has 11 amino acids. The ends were cut back, 6 bases at V and 9 bases at J, with 12 bases in the middle. Germline CDR1 reads MNHEY; CDR2 reads SVGAGI. For the CDR3, the DNA is TGTGCCAGCAGGACAGGAGTATGGCAGTACTTC. Its translation is CASRTGVWQYF.

This chain uses TRBV7-2 with TRBJ2-1; 9 bases are shared with TRBD1. The germline CDR1 and CDR2 sequences are SGHTA and FQGNSA. The length of the CDR3 is 15 residues. Losses at the gene ends were 0 bases for V and 8 bases for J; bases not matched to a gene: 5. CDR3 bases: TGTGCCAGCAGCTTAGCTCGGGACAGGGTGGATGAGCAGTTCTTC. Its protein is CASSLARDRVDEQFF.

The genes are TRBV9 and TRBJ2-6; D gene uncertain. Per germline, CDR1 SGDLS and CDR2 YYNGEE. The CDR3 runs to 15 residues. The V end lost 0 bases, the J end lost 0 bases, and 4 bases lay between the germline ends. The CDR3, as DNA: TGTGCCAGCAGCGTAGTCGGCTCTGGGGCCAACGTCCTGACTTTC. It specifies CASSVVGSGANVLTF.